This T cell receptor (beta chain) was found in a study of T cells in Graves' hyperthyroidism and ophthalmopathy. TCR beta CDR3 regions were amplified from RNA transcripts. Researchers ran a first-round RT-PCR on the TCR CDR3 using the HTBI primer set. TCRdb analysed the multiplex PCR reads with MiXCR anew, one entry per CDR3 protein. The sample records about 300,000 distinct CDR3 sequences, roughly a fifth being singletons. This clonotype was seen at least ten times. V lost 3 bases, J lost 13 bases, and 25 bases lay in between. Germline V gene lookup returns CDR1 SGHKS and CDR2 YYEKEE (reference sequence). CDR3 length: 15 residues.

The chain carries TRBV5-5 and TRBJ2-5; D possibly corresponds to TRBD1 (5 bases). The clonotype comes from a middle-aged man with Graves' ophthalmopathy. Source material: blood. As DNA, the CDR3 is TGTGCCAGCAGCTCGTACACTTCTCTCTCAGGGTTCGGGTACTTC. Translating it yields CASSSYTSLSGFGYF.